The subject of this entry is one T cell receptor beta chain. The specificity of this receptor is unknown. Per-base quality was not reported, and no clone a single base away is much larger than it. For sequencing of the TCRbeta CDR3 region, genomic DNA was extracted from the sorted cells. The immunoSEQ Assay was used to sequence the TCRbeta CDR3 regions. TCRdb obtained this table from immuneACCESS and retained in-frame rearrangements with V and J assigned. These tables miss some clones; where compared with another copy, unresolved V genes account for less than half of the shortfall, and the remainder is unexplained. Recorded for this sample are around 88,000 clones; around 90% of them occurred a single time. Together, the top ten hold 0.51% of the sample. This record belongs to a study of OX40 agonist ivuxolimab in advanced cancers. Some background on the complete study: Ivuxolimab, which targeted the costimulatory receptor OX40 (CD134), was an agonistic, fully human IgG2 monoclonal antibody. Among the roughly 50 dose-escalation patients, 19 had hepatocellular carcinoma, approximately 15 melanoma, 9 renal cell carcinoma and 9 head and neck cancer. Intravenous ivuxolimab was administered to patients every 2 weeks at six dose levels: 0.01, 0.1, 0.3, 1.5, 3 and 10 mg/kg. Three dose-escalation patients achieved partial responses, one with hepatocellular carcinoma and two with cutaneous melanoma. The point of sequencing TCRbeta in the periphery was to test whether ivuxolimab changed TCR sequence diversity and drove clonal T-cell expansion. The paper covers the monotherapy dose-escalation part of the phase I ivuxolimab trial, which included N ≈ 57 patients. Patients were allowed to have had prior anti-PD-1, anti-PD-L1 or anti-CTLA-4 therapy, and around 43% of the dose-escalation patients had been treated with checkpoint inhibitors. In the dose-escalation cohort, around 80% of patients were male, and the mean age was around 60 years with a range of about 20 to 90.

Patients with autoimmune disease history or receiving systemic immunosuppression were excluded from the trial. In every dose cohort, peripheral blood was drawn for TCR sequencing at baseline, cycle 4 day 1, and cycle 7 day 1. Samples came from an open-label, multicenter, first-in-human phase I dose-escalation trial of ivuxolimab. Adults with locally advanced or metastatic head and neck squamous cell, hepatocellular, melanoma or renal cell carcinoma were enrolled in the trial. CD4+ and CD8+ T cells were sorted separately from peripheral blood before TCR sequencing. Results and caveats for the whole study, not just this receptor: At doses of 0.1 to 3.0 mg/kg, clonal expansion of both CD4+ and CD8+ T cells in blood was seen between baseline and week 6. In partial responders in the 0.1-3.0 mg/kg groups, normalized peripheral clonal expansion was found to be among the lowest, especially among CD8+ T cells. Low levels of normalized T-cell clonal expansion were also seen in some patients who did not respond. After ivuxolimab, CD8+ T cells had more expanded clones than CD4+ T cells on average. Antigen specificity was not determined for the clonally expanded peripheral T cells.

The sequence came from an adult with an advanced solid tumor such as melanoma, head and neck, liver or kidney cancer. The input for sequencing was CD4+ or CD8+ T cells sorted from blood, taken in a trial of the OX40 agonist ivuxolimab.

The CDR3 protein sequence reads: CASTLSGMKNEKLFF. The DNA is as follows: TGCGCCAGCACCCTCTCAGGGATGAAGAATGAAAAACTGTTTTTT. Recombination connected TRBV5-1 to TRBJ1-4; the D region possibly corresponds to TRBD1 (5 bases align). From a lookup of the germline V gene, CDR1 and CDR2 are SGHRS and YFSETQ. V loses 6 bases, J loses 5 bases, and the germline ends lie 17 bases apart. The CDR3 holds 15 amino acids from the cysteine to the phenylalanine. Kept here is only the CDR3 DNA, which spans 45 bases and is read in frame from base 1.